The source of this T cell receptor beta chain is a study of T cells in Graves' hyperthyroidism and ophthalmopathy. This clonotype was recorded a few times. There were TCR beta CDR3 regions amplified from RNA transcripts. The HTBI primer set served for first-round RT-PCR of the TCR CDR3. One entry per CDR3 protein, called by TCRdb with MiXCR from the multiplex PCR reads. The sample lists fewer than 500,000 distinct CDR3 sequences, approximately 15% seen once, with about 12% in the top ten. Sequencing was carried out using blood. This receptor was taken from a man aged 18 to 29 with Graves' ophthalmopathy.

This chain's CDR3 is CATSRDVPGGTYNEQFF. CDR3 sequence (DNA): TGTGCCACCAGCAGAGATGTGCCAGGGGGGACCTACAATGAGCAGTTCTTC. This chain links TRBV15 with TRBJ2-1, with D perhaps matching TRBD1 (7 bases). V shed 0 bases and J shed 2 bases, with 14 bases lying between them. The CDR3 length is 17 residues. Per germline, CDR1 LNHNV and CDR2 YYDKDF (reference sequence).